The 14 T cell receptor beta chains in this list originate from one sample, sequenced in a study of shared clonotypes between healthy human individuals. TCRdb keeps only in-frame clones here, not all; method: immunoSEQ multiplex PCR. The profile covers a few million clones, with 85% to 95% appearing a single time and over 0.12% taken by the ten largest. Sequenced material: naive CD4+ T cells sorted from blood. Subset denoted: CD45RA+ positively selected. The receptors stem from a man aged 18 to 29 in good health.

CDR3 protein: CASSAGHLNTEAFF. The CDR3 bases are TGTGCCAGCAGCGCGGGACACCTGAACACTGAAGCTTTCTTT. This chain uses TRBV9 with TRBJ1-1; weak D call: TRBD1 (6 bases). The CDR3 is 14 amino acids. Trimming cost V 3 bases and J 0 bases, with 9 bases left between them. Germline loops: CDR1 SGDLS, CDR2 YYNGEE.

In regard to this clone: One junction end disagrees with the germline gene, perhaps due to a read error. The rearrangement joins TRBV7-2 to TRBJ2-2; 9 bases line up with TRBD1. Germline V lookup: CDR1 SGHTA, CDR2 FQGNSA. This CDR3 comprises 16 residues. CDR3 DNA sequence: TGTGCCAGCACCTTAATCCCGGGACAGGGAATAGGGGAGCTGTTTTTT. Its translation: CASTLIPGQGIGELFF.

The V call is TRBV2, the J call TRBJ2-7; 8 nucleotides match TRBD2. The CDR3 contains 14 residues. The V and J ends lost 7 bases and 6 bases, in that order; junction bases with no gene match: 11. Germline V gene data show CDR1 as SNHLY and CDR2 as FYNNEI. The DNA for the CDR3 is TGTGCCAGCACCGTCCTTCGGGAGGGGGTCGAGCAGTACTTC. It specifies CASTVLREGVEQYF.

The V and J genes are TRBV4-3 and TRBJ2-4; 7 bases agree with TRBD1. J gave up 5 bases and V 0 bases, and 13 bases lay outside the gene matches. The V gene's germline CDR1 is LGHNA and CDR2 YSLEER. The CDR3 loop spans 18 amino acids. Here the CDR3 DNA reads TGCGCCAGCAGCCAAGATCGGTGGGGCGACAGGGTTGAAAACATTCAGTACTTC. Translating gives CASSQDRWGDRVENIQYF.

The chain joins TRBV7-3 to TRBJ2-1; TRBD2 agrees at 13 bases. There are 14 residues in the CDR3. Germline assignment: CDR1 SGHTA and CDR2 FQGTGA. The ends lost 3 bases at V and 7 bases at J; junction bases unmatched: 0. In DNA form, the CDR3 reads TGTGCCAGCAGCTTGACTAGCGGGGGGAATGAGCAGTTCTTC. Protein sequence: CASSLTSGGNEQFF.

The rearrangement links TRBV6-6 to TRBJ1-5; D not certain. The CDR3 loop spans 12 amino acids. Germline CDR1 reads MNHNY; CDR2 reads SVGAGI (reference sequence). V lost 8 bases, J lost 0 bases, and 5 bases lay in between. CDR3: CASVSSNQPQHF. The CDR3 DNA reads as TGTGCCAGCGTAAGTAGCAATCAGCCCCAGCATTTT.

The genes are TRBV19 and TRBJ2-1, with D perhaps TRBD2 (6 bases). This CDR3 is 15 amino acids long. V lost 6 bases, J lost 7 bases, and 19 bases lay in between. The germline V gene encodes CDR1 LNHDA and CDR2 SQIVND (reference sequence). CDR3 DNA sequence: TGTGCCAGTAGGAATCCGGGACTGGGGATGAATGAGCAGTTCTTC. Protein sequence: CASRNPGLGMNEQFF. Looking up the rest from reference TRBV19 and TRBJ2-1 gives the full variable domain: DGGITQSPKYLFRKEGQNVTLSCEQNLNHDAMYWYRQDPGQGLRLIYYSQIVNDFQKGDIAEGYSVSREKKESFPLTVTSAQKNPTAFYLCASRNPGLGMNEQFFGPGTRLTVL.

The rearrangement links TRBV5-4 to TRBJ2-1; 9 bases are shared with TRBD2. This CDR3 has 16 residues. Germline V gives CDR1 SGHNT, CDR2 YYREEE (reference sequence). V shed 0 bases, J shed 9 bases, and the junction held 10 bases outside the gene matches. The CDR3 DNA sequence: TGTGCCAGCAGCTTGGCCCCTAGCGGGGTAAGTAGTGAGCAGTTCTTC. Its protein is CASSLAPSGVSSEQFF.

The chain couples TRBV18 to TRBJ1-1; no clear D. Germline-derived CDR1 and CDR2 are KGHSH and LQKENI. The CDR3 totals 13 residues. Trimming stripped 1 base from V and 2 bases from J, with 5 bases between. The CDR3 DNA sequence: TGTGCCAGCTCACCACACAGCAACACTGAAGCTTTCTTT. It codes for CASSPHSNTEAFF.

The V gene is TRBV10-1, the J gene TRBJ2-1; 8 bases match TRBD2. CDR1 is WNHNN, CDR2 SYGVQD, per germline (reference sequence). The ends lost 3 bases at V and 14 bases at J; junction bases unmatched: 6. The CDR3 sequence is 12 residues long. CDR3 in amino acids: CASSDPGTREFF. The CDR3, as DNA: TGCGCCAGCAGTGATCCCGGGACTAGGGAGTTCTTC.

This sequence joins TRBV5-4 and TRBJ2-3; unclear D gene. The germline V gene has CDR1 SGHNT and CDR2 YYREEE (reference sequence). The CDR3 covers 14 residues. The V and J ends lost 1 base and 1 base respectively, with 7 bases between them. The CDR3 sequence: CASSLRFGTDTQYF. CDR3 DNA: TGTGCCAGCAGCTTGCGCTTTGGCACAGATACGCAGTATTTT.

The table lists this clone with a few counts. This sample also contains other DNA sequences that code for the same CDR3. The chain carries TRBV2 and TRBJ1-5, with TRBD1 matching 8 bases. CDR1 and CDR2 from the germline V gene are SNHLY and FYNNEI. The CDR3 runs to 15 residues. With V trimmed by 8 bases and J by 0 bases, 6 bases remained unmatched. The CDR3 nucleotides read TGTGCCAGCTCTCCGGGACAGGTTAGCAATCAGCCCCAGCATTTT. Translation: CASSPGQVSNQPQHF.

This chain uses TRBV10-3 with TRBJ2-5; D is perhaps TRBD1 or TRBD2 (5 bases each). The CDR3 covers 13 residues. Germline V lookup: CDR1 ENHRY, CDR2 SYGVKD. The V and J ends lost 7 bases and 2 bases respectively, with 11 bases between them. CDR3 amino acids: CAINRGVQETQYF. For the CDR3, the DNA is TGTGCCATCAATCGAGGGGTGCAAGAGACCCAGTACTTC.

The chain carries TRBV14 and TRBJ1-6; D is uncertain. Germline lookup yields CDR1 SGHDN and CDR2 FVKESK. The CDR3 sequence is 14 residues long. Between the trimmed V and J ends, which lost 1 base and 9 bases, there was a span of 10 bases. CDR3 region: CASSQVGHGSPLHF. The DNA for the CDR3 is TGTGCCAGCAGCCAAGTTGGTCACGGTTCACCCCTCCACTTT.